A selection of T cell receptor beta chains follows, all from one sample in a study of blood T cell repertoires in COVID-19. Sequencing was performed with immunoSEQ multiplex PCR; in TCRdb, only in-frame clones are kept and a portion is missing. The top ten clones hold roughly 0.9% of a sample with approximately 380,000 clones, 80% to 95% of them seen once. Sequences were obtained from PBMCs or T cells enriched from blood (not recorded which). The receptors shown here come from a woman between 40 and 55 years old who had been exposed to COVID-19. The CDR3 runs from the conserved cysteine through the conserved F or W. A D gene is named only where the DNA matches it firmly. The size field is filled for only some rows; it gives once, few, many or a size class.

CASSERGWVTGGYTGELFF | TGTGCCAGCAGTGAAAGGGGGTGGGTGACAGGGGGCTACACCGGGGAGCTGTTTTTT | - | TRBD1 | TRBJ2-2 | TRBV6-1
CASSLRETRLFF | TGTGCCAGCAGCTTGCGAGAGACAAGACTGTTTTTT | - | - | TRBJ1-4 | TRBV5-6
CASSMELTNQPQHF | TGTGCCAGTAGTATGGAGCTTACCAATCAGCCCCAGCATTTT | - | - | TRBJ1-5 | TRBV19
CASSFPSPGQGITGELFF | TGTGCCAGCAGTTTCCCATCCCCGGGACAGGGCATCACCGGGGAGCTGTTTTTT | - | TRBD1 | TRBJ2-2 | TRBV27
CASTRTGEAKNIQYF | TGTGCCAGCACCAGGACAGGGGAGGCCAAAAACATTCAGTACTTC | - | TRBD1 | TRBJ2-4 | TRBV6-5
CASSGTVSTGELFF | TGTGCCAGCAGCGGGACAGTATCCACCGGGGAGCTGTTTTTT | - | TRBD1 | TRBJ2-2 | TRBV6-5
CAWRGRAVYGYTF | TGTGCCTGGAGGGGCAGGGCGGTCTATGGCTACACCTTC | - | - | TRBJ1-2 | TRBV30
CASSVGLMAGEAFF | TGTGCCAGCAGCGTAGGGCTTATGGCGGGAGAAGCTTTCTTT | - | - | TRBJ1-1 | TRBV9
CASSYRGRGSNQPQHF | TGTGCCAGCAGTTATCGGGGCAGGGGAAGCAATCAGCCCCAGCATTTT | - | - | TRBJ1-5 | TRBV6-2/TRBV6-3
CASSPGQINQPQHF | TGTGCCAGCAGCCCCGGACAGATAAATCAGCCCCAGCATTTT | - | - | TRBJ1-5 | TRBV9
CASSISIRGSSYNSPLHF | TGTGCCAGTAGTATATCCATACGGGGGAGCTCCTATAATTCACCCCTCCACTTT | - | - | TRBJ1-6 | TRBV19
CATSDGGIENTDTQYF | TGTGCCACCAGTGATGGCGGGATTGAAAACACAGATACGCAGTATTTT | once | - | TRBJ2-3 | TRBV24-1
CASSITGERGYTF | TGTGCCAGCAGTATCACAGGGGAGAGGGGCTACACCTTC | - | TRBD1 | TRBJ1-2 | TRBV12-3/TRBV12-4
CASSPRGYGESGYTF | TGTGCCAGCAGCCCTCGGGGGTACGGGGAGAGTGGCTACACCTTC | - | - | TRBJ1-2 | TRBV7-2
CSVGTPDTQYF | TGCAGCGTCGGGACTCCGGATACGCAGTATTTT | - | - | TRBJ2-3 | TRBV29-1
CASSFRPGQGGSSYEQYF | TGCGCCAGCAGCTTCCGCCCGGGACAAGGGGGATCGAGCTACGAGCAGTACTTC | once | - | TRBJ2-7 | TRBV5-1
CSAETRREQYF | TGCAGTGCGGAGACTCGGCGGGAGCAGTACTTC | - | - | TRBJ2-7 | TRBV20-1
CASREDRSGNQPQHF | TGTGCCAGCAGAGAGGACAGGTCCGGCAATCAGCCCCAGCATTTT | - | TRBD1 | TRBJ1-5 | TRBV6-5
CASSLAADLSYEQYF | TGTGCCAGCAGTTTAGCAGCGGACCTCTCCTACGAGCAGTACTTC | - | - | TRBJ2-7 | TRBV27
CASSVGGINYGYTF | TGTGCCAGCAGCGTGGGGGGGATTAACTATGGCTACACCTTC | - | - | TRBJ1-2 | TRBV9
CASSLSGGSYEQYF | TGTGCCAGCAGTTTATCGGGCGGGAGTTACGAGCAGTACTTC | - | TRBD2 | TRBJ2-7 | TRBV27
CASSGQGGREKLFF | TGTGCCAGCAGTGGACAGGGGGGTAGAGAAAAACTGTTTTTT | - | TRBD1 | TRBJ1-4 | TRBV2
CAISEPLDRHNYGYTF | TGTGCCATCAGTGAACCCTTAGATAGACATAACTATGGCTACACCTTC | few | - | TRBJ1-2 | TRBV10-3
CASSTQDTATGTEAFF | TGTGCCAGCAGTACCCAGGACACTGCGACGGGCACTGAAGCTTTCTTT | - | - | TRBJ1-1 | TRBV6-2/TRBV6-3
CASSLGLELTEQFF | TGTGCCAGCAGCTTAGGGCTGGAGCTCACTGAGCAGTTCTTC | - | - | TRBJ2-1 | TRBV7-2
CASSLSLAGAYEQYF | TGTGCCAGCAGCTTAAGCCTAGCGGGGGCCTACGAGCAGTACTTC | - | TRBD2 | TRBJ2-7 | TRBV7-8
CAISESGGQGSYGYTF | TGTGCCATCAGTGAGTCTGGGGGCCAGGGAAGCTATGGCTACACCTTC | once | - | TRBJ1-2 | TRBV10-3
CASSQDLGGGGELFF | TGCGCCAGCAGCCAAGATTTAGGGGGCGGCGGGGAGCTGTTTTTT | - | TRBD1 | TRBJ2-2 | TRBV4-3
CASSAEGQTLYGYTF | TGCGCCAGCAGCGCTGAGGGACAGACTCTCTATGGCTACACCTTC | - | TRBD1 | TRBJ1-2 | TRBV5-1
CASSQTVNYGYTF | TGTGCCAGCAGTCAGACAGTAAACTATGGCTACACCTTC | - | - | TRBJ1-2 | TRBV5-4
CASSYGQGAGQPQHF | TGTGCCAGCAGTTACGGTCAGGGGGCGGGTCAGCCCCAGCATTTT | - | TRBD1 | TRBJ1-5 | TRBV6-5
CASSLLAGVTTDTQYF | TGCGCCAGCAGTCTCCTGGCGGGGGTAACCACAGATACGCAGTATTTT | - | TRBD2 | TRBJ2-3 | TRBV23-1
CASSQDSGQVYEQYF | TGTGCCAGCAGCCAAGATAGCGGACAGGTCTACGAGCAGTACTTC | - | - | TRBJ2-7 | TRBV3-1/TRBV3-2
CASSPNRGHTEAFF | TGTGCCAGTAGTCCGAACAGGGGACACACTGAAGCTTTCTTT | - | TRBD1 | TRBJ1-1 | TRBV19
CASSDGGGSGNQPQHF | TGTGCCAGCAGTGACGGCGGGGGTTCGGGCAATCAGCCCCAGCATTTT | - | - | TRBJ1-5 | TRBV6-1
CASSRLLHISGNTIYF | TGCGCCAGCAGCCGCTTACTACATATCTCTGGAAACACCATATATTTT | - | - | TRBJ1-3 | TRBV4-3
CASSLETGLSFKNEQFF | TGCGCCAGCAGCTTGGAAACAGGGTTAAGCTTTAAGAATGAGCAGTTCTTC | once | - | TRBJ2-1 | TRBV5-1
CASSLSATGYNYGYTF | TGTGCCAGCAGTTTATCTGCGACAGGATATAACTATGGCTACACCTTC | - | - | TRBJ1-2 | TRBV27
CASSLWDTNYGYTF | TGCGCCAGCAGCTTGTGGGACACTAACTATGGCTACACCTTC | once | - | TRBJ1-2 | TRBV5-1
CASSRQGSGNTIYF | TGTGCCAGCAGCCGTCAGGGTTCTGGAAACACCATATATTTT | once | - | TRBJ1-3 | TRBV3-1/TRBV3-2
CASSLRRQGTYEQYF | TGTGCCAGCAGCTTAAGGAGACAGGGCACCTACGAGCAGTACTTC | - | TRBD1 | TRBJ2-7 | TRBV7-2
CATSEGQAGKEKLFF | TGTGCCACCAGTGAGGGACAGGCTGGAAAGGAAAAACTGTTTTTT | once | TRBD1 | TRBJ1-4 | TRBV24-1
CSVVGGRTEAFF | TGCAGCGTTGTCGGGGGGCGGACTGAAGCTTTCTTT | - | - | TRBJ1-1 | TRBV29-1
CASSSSRGRPEGYTF | TGTGCCAGCAGTTCCTCCAGGGGGCGTCCGGAGGGCTACACCTTC | - | TRBD1 | TRBJ1-2 | TRBV27
CASSLGAGLGETQYF | TGTGCCAGCAGCTTAGGGGCAGGGCTGGGAGAGACCCAGTACTTC | - | - | TRBJ2-5 | TRBV7-2
CSARTNGGYTF | TGCAGTGCTAGGACTAATGGCGGCTACACCTTC | - | - | TRBJ1-2 | TRBV20-1
CASSERDSANYGYTF | TGTGCCAGCAGTGAGAGGGACAGTGCGAACTATGGCTACACCTTC | - | TRBD1 | TRBJ1-2 | TRBV6-4
CASSLSGGTDTQYF | TGCGCCAGCAGCCTGAGCGGAGGCACAGATACGCAGTATTTT | - | - | TRBJ2-3 | TRBV5-1